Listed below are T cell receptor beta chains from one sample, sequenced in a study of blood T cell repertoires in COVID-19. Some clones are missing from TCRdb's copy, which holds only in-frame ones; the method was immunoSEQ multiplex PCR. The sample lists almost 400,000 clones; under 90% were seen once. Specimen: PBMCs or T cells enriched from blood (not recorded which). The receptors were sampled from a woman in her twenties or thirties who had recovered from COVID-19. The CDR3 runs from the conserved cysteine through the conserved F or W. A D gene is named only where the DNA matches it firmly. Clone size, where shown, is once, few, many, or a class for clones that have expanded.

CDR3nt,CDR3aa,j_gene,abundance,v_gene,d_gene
TGTGCCAGTTCACTTACAGGGGCCCAAGAGACCCAGTACTTC,CASSLTGAQETQYF,TRBJ2-5,-,TRBV30,TRBD1
TGTGCCAGCAGTTTCCCCCGGGACAGGGGACTACCGTACGAGCAGTACTTC,CASSFPRDRGLPYEQYF,TRBJ2-7,-,TRBV28,TRBD1
TGCGCCAGCAGCAACCCGGGAACCCTCCACTTT,CASSNPGTLHF,TRBJ1-6,-,TRBV5-1,-
TGTGCCAGCAGCTTAGTTCAAGACTTAGGGGGCGATGAGCAGTTCTTC,CASSLVQDLGGDEQFF,TRBJ2-1,-,TRBV13,TRBD1
TGTGCCAGCAGAACACAGAAGACAGGCATCTATAATTCACCCCTCCACTTT,CASRTQKTGIYNSPLHF,TRBJ1-6,-,TRBV28,-
TGTGCCAGCAAAGGGACAGGACAAGAGACCCAGTACTTC,CASKGTGQETQYF,TRBJ2-5,-,TRBV3-1/TRBV3-2,TRBD1
TGTGCCAGTAGTATAGATCCAACTATAAATGAGCAGTTCTTC,CASSIDPTINEQFF,TRBJ2-1,-,TRBV19,-
TGCGCCAGCAGCCAGAGCCGGGGATTGTCCTATGGCTACACCTTC,CASSQSRGLSYGYTF,TRBJ1-2,-,TRBV4-3,-
TGTGCCAGCAGCCCGCGACAGGGGTCCTACGAGCAGTACTTC,CASSPRQGSYEQYF,TRBJ2-7,-,TRBV3-1/TRBV3-2,TRBD1
TGCGCCAGCAGCCCCAGCCGGGGGGTGGACACCGGGGAGCTGTTTTTT,CASSPSRGVDTGELFF,TRBJ2-2,-,TRBV5-1,TRBD2
TGCGCCAGCAGCTTAGAAGGACAGGGACGGGGCTACACCTTC,CASSLEGQGRGYTF,TRBJ1-2,-,TRBV5-1,TRBD1
TGTGCCAGCAGCCAAGATGCCACCCTCAGGACCCAGTACTTC,CASSQDATLRTQYF,TRBJ2-5,-,TRBV3-1/TRBV3-2,-
TGTGCCAGCAGCTTACTAGCGAACAATGAGCAGTTCTTC,CASSLLANNEQFF,TRBJ2-1,-,TRBV11-3,-
TGCGCCAGCAGCCCGGGACAGGGACCGGAGACCCAGTACTTC,CASSPGQGPETQYF,TRBJ2-5,-,TRBV5-1,TRBD1
TGTGCCAGCAGCCAAGAGGTAGGGGCGCGGAATCAGCCCCAGCATTTT,CASSQEVGARNQPQHF,TRBJ1-5,-,TRBV4-2,-
TGTGCCAGCAACCCCCACCAGGTAGCGGTGTACTCCTACGAGCAGTACTTC,CASNPHQVAVYSYEQYF,TRBJ2-7,-,TRBV6-2/TRBV6-3,-
TGTGCCAGCGGTCGGGGGAGGCCAGATACGCAGTATTTT,CASGRGRPDTQYF,TRBJ2-3,-,TRBV6-5,-
TGTGCCAGCAGCCGAGACGGGTATGGCTACACCTTC,CASSRDGYGYTF,TRBJ1-2,-,TRBV11-1,-
TGTGCCAGCAGGAATAGCGGGAGTTGGTCAGATACGCAGTATTTT,CASRNSGSWSDTQYF,TRBJ2-3,-,TRBV2,TRBD2
TGTGCCAGCAGCCACAAAGAGACCCAGTACTTC,CASSHKETQYF,TRBJ2-5,-,TRBV27,-
TGTGCCAGCAGCTTGGGCGGGGGCTCCTACGAGCAGTACTTC,CASSLGGGSYEQYF,TRBJ2-7,-,TRBV5-5,TRBD2
TGTGCCACTTCAAAAGGGACTAGCGGAACAACAGATACGCAGTATTTT,CATSKGTSGTTDTQYF,TRBJ2-3,-,TRBV24-1,TRBD2
TGTGCCTGGACCGGCGGGTACTACTACAATGAGCAGTTCTTC,CAWTGGYYYNEQFF,TRBJ2-1,-,TRBV30,-
TGCGCCAGCAGCTTGTCCAGCAGGCCCACTGAAGCTTTCTTT,CASSLSSRPTEAFF,TRBJ1-1,-,TRBV5-1,-
TGTGCCAGCAGTTTACTTCCGGGACAGGGATTCTCTGGGGCCAACGTCCTGACTTTC,CASSLLPGQGFSGANVLTF,TRBJ2-6,-,TRBV28,TRBD1
TGTGCCAGCAGCGTAGCCCCTTATTCTGCTGAAGCTTTCTTT,CASSVAPYSAEAFF,TRBJ1-1,-,TRBV9,-
TGTGCCAGCAGCCCACAGGGGCGAAACACCATATATTTT,CASSPQGRNTIYF,TRBJ1-3,-,TRBV7-9,TRBD1
TGTGCCATCAGTGAAACTCCGGGACAGGGAAGGGACGAGCAGTACTTC,CAISETPGQGRDEQYF,TRBJ2-7,few,TRBV10-3,TRBD1